This entry is about one T cell receptor (beta chain). The data were obtained in a study of blood T cell repertoires in COVID-19. Overall study context: T cells, B-cell-depleted T cells, or PBMCs provided the cDNA or gDNA that served as material.

The CDR3 sequence is 17 residues long. Per germline, CDR1 MGHDK and CDR2 SYGVNS. V lost 3 bases and J lost 6; bases outside the gene matches: 13. Assay used: immunoSEQ multiplex PCR; TCRdb lists only in-frame clones, some missing. The repertoire consists of about 58,000 clones, with around 93% occurring once and the leading ten covering 4.6%. The V call is TRBV25-1, the J call TRBJ2-2, with TRBD1 matching over 7 bases. This clonotype was sampled from a man between 50 and 59 years old with active COVID-19. The sample was peripheral blood. CDR3 coding DNA: TGTGCCAGCAGTGACACAGACAGGGTGGGGTGGTCCGGGGAGCTGTTTTTT. Its translation: CASSDTDRVGWSGELFF.